The clone carrying this T cell receptor (beta chain) was seen at least ten times. The sample belongs to a study of blood T cells in healthy people across ages. Sample-barcoded 5' priming and a J-beta primer mix drove a second PCR of roughly 6 to 12 cycles. A single record per CDR3 protein comes from TCRdb applying MiXCR to the 5' RACE reads. The data contain over 600,000 distinct CDR3 sequences, around 45% of them singletons. V dropped 3 bases and J dropped 0 bases, with 8 bases sitting between them. The CDR3 has 14 residues. This TCR derives from an elderly man in good health. Sequencing was performed on blood. The chain joins TRBV12-3 or TRBV12-4 to TRBJ1-1, with unresolved D. The DNA for the CDR3 is TGTGCCAGCAGTTTGTCAGCCATGAACACTGAAGCTTTCTTT. Protein: CASSLSAMNTEAFF.